Below, 26 T cell receptor beta chains from the same sample are listed, as sequenced in a study of PD-1 blockade in classical Hodgkin lymphoma. The method was immunoSEQ multiplex PCR; TCRdb's version includes in-frame clones alone and lacks a portion of them. The data hold 4,200 or so clones, with over 75% observed a single time. Each and every patient relapsed after autologous stem cell transplantation, and patients got differing brentuximab vedotin exposure. Material: peripheral blood mononuclear cells (PBMCs), obtained at baseline. These TCRs come from a human donor with classical Hodgkin lymphoma.

The V and J genes are TRBV27 and TRBJ1-5; 7 nucleotides agree with TRBD1. After removal of 4 bases from V and 5 bases from J, the junction contained 8 bases not matched to a gene. The CDR3 loop spans 15 amino acids. Germline loops: CDR1 MNHEY, CDR2 SMNVEV (reference sequence). The CDR3 DNA is TGTGCCAGCAGTTCCTACAGAGACAGGGATCAGCCCCAGCATTTT. It translates to CASSSYRDRDQPQHF.

The chain uses TRBV27 and TRBJ1-1, with 8 bases identical to TRBD1. The germline V gene has CDR1 MNHEY and CDR2 SMNVEV (reference sequence). V lost 5 bases, J lost 5 bases, and 7 bases stayed unmatched. CDR3 size: 14 residues. The CDR3 sequence: CASSKLDRGTEAFF. CDR3 DNA: TGTGCCAGCAGTAAACTCGACAGGGGAACTGAAGCTTTCTTT.

V is TRBV5-1 and J is TRBJ2-1, with TRBD2 matching 7 bases. The germline V gene has CDR1 SGHRS and CDR2 YFSETQ. V gave up 3 bases and J gave up 5 bases; unmatched junction bases: 5. This CDR3 has 14 residues. CDR3 loop: CASSYPGTNNEQFF. CDR3 bases: TGCGCCAGCAGCTATCCCGGGACTAACAATGAGCAGTTCTTC.

This clone appeared once. The chain is built from TRBV10-3 and TRBJ2-7; 10 bases are a match to TRBD1. This CDR3 has 13 residues. Germline V gene lookup returns CDR1 ENHRY and CDR2 SYGVKD. The trim removed 6 bases at V and 7 bases at J, leaving 6 bases unmatched. CDR3 region: CAIRGQGLVEQYF. The CDR3 DNA follows: TGTGCCATCAGGGGACAGGGGTTGGTTGAGCAGTACTTC.

The chain recombines TRBV19 with TRBJ2-1; 7 bases align to TRBD2. V dropped 0 bases and J dropped 3; count of bases not matched to a gene: 5. Germline-derived CDR1 and CDR2 are LNHDA and SQIVND (reference sequence). The CDR3 is made up of 16 amino acids. This CDR3 is CASSIDSGLNYNEQFF. The CDR3 nucleotides are TGTGCCAGTAGTATAGATAGCGGGTTAAACTACAATGAGCAGTTCTTC.

The genes are TRBV6-5 and TRBJ1-2; 9 bases fit TRBD1. Trimming at V came to 3 bases and at J to 4 bases, leaving 6 bases not matched to a gene. Germline lookup yields CDR1 MNHEY and CDR2 SVGAGI. This CDR3 has 15 residues. CDR3 loop: CASSYRGQGSYGYTF. The CDR3 nucleotides are TGTGCCAGCAGTTATCGCGGACAGGGGTCCTATGGCTACACCTTC.

The chain has TRBV6-1 and TRBJ2-3, with a tentative D call TRBD1 (5 bases). V was shortened by 8 bases and J by 7 bases, with 16 bases between the two germline ends. The CDR3 contains 13 residues. CDR1 is MNHNS, CDR2 SASEGT, per germline. Written as DNA, the CDR3 is TGTGCCAGCTTGTTTGCAGGGTTAAATACGCAGTATTTT. This sequence encodes CASLFAGLNTQYF.

This clone has a single count. This rearrangement joins TRBV28 to TRBJ1-1; 9 nucleotides align to TRBD1. Germline assignment: CDR1 MDHEN and CDR2 SYDVKM. CDR3 size: 15 residues. Losses at the gene ends were 6 bases for V and 5 bases for J; bases not matched to a gene: 10. Here the CDR3 DNA reads TGTGCCAGCAGCTTTCCCGGGACAGGGTTGACTGAAGCTTTCTTT. Translating gives CASSFPGTGLTEAFF. Combining the CDR3 with reference TRBV28 and TRBJ1-1 gives the whole variable domain DVKVTQSSRYLVKRTGEKVFLECVQDMDHENMFWYRQDPGLGLRLIYFSYDVKMKEKGDIPEGYSVSREKKERFSLILESASTNQTSMYLCASSFPGTGLTEAFFGQGTRLTVV.

CDR3 sequence reads: CATSREDLYTEAFF. Here the CDR3 DNA reads TGTGCCACCAGCAGAGAGGACCTCTACACTGAAGCTTTCTTT. The chain joins TRBV15 to TRBJ1-1; no clear D. CDR1 is LNHNV, CDR2 YYDKDF, per germline (reference sequence). This CDR3 has 14 residues. V was clipped by 0 bases and J by 3 bases, with 8 bases between them.

This chain uses TRBV7-8 with TRBJ2-5; no clear D gene. The CDR3 is 13 residues long. Per the germline V gene, CDR1 is SGHVS and CDR2 is FQNEAQ. V lost 5 bases and J 0 bases, leaving 7 bases between the germline ends. Here the CDR3 reads CASSPPYQETQYF. The CDR3, as DNA: TGTGCCAGCAGCCCCCCGTACCAAGAGACCCAGTACTTC.

The chain joins TRBV2 to TRBJ2-5; 8 nucleotides match TRBD2. After removal of 1 base from V and 5 bases from J, the junction contained 6 bases not matched to a gene. The CDR3 length is 15 residues. Germline V gene sequence: CDR1 SNHLY, CDR2 FYNNEI. DNA for the CDR3: TGTGCCAGCAGTGAAGGGGCGGGAGGTTTGGAGACCCAGTACTTC. It codes for CASSEGAGGLETQYF. The complete variable domain, with remaining parts taken from reference TRBV2 and TRBJ2-5, reads EPEVTQTPSHQVTQMGQEVILRCVPISNHLYFYWYRQILGQKVEFLVSFYNNEISEKSEIFDDQFSVERPDGSNFTLKIRSTKLEDSAMYFCASSEGAGGLETQYFGPGTRLLVL.

This clone was picked up a small number of times. The chain is built from TRBV7-2 and TRBJ1-2; D is possibly TRBD1 (5 bases). Germline V gene data show CDR1 as SGHTA and CDR2 as FQGNSA. The CDR3 has 12 residues. Trimming removed 9 bases from V and 7 bases from J, with 15 bases in between. Here the CDR3 reads CASRRGIRGYTF. CDR3 bases: TGTGCCAGTCGTAGGGGAATACGTGGCTACACCTTC.

This chain connects TRBV18 to TRBJ2-2, with 9 bases matching TRBD1. From germline, CDR1 is KGHSH and CDR2 LQKENI. CDR3 length equals 16 residues. After removal of 2 bases from V and 4 bases from J, the junction contained 5 bases not matched to a gene. CDR3 in DNA: TGTGCCAGCTCACCAACGGGACAGGGAGGCACCGGGGAGCTGTTTTTT. Residues: CASSPTGQGGTGELFF.

The rearrangement links TRBV28 to TRBJ2-7, with 9 bases aligning to TRBD1. CDR1 and CDR2 (germline): MDHEN, SYDVKM. This CDR3 contains 15 residues. The J segment lost 4 bases and the V segment lost 6 bases, leaving 10 bases of the junction unmatched. Here the CDR3 reads CASSPGTGYTYEQYF. The CDR3 bases are TGTGCCAGCAGCCCGGGGACAGGGTATACTTACGAGCAGTACTTC.

The rearrangement joins TRBV7-9 to TRBJ2-3; D ambiguous. V lost 5 bases and J 0 bases, leaving 21 bases between the germline ends. Germline values: CDR1 SEHNR, CDR2 FQNEAQ (reference sequence). The CDR3 sequence is 18 residues long. In DNA form, the CDR3 reads TGTGCCAGCAGCCCCGAGGTGGGGATATCTACTAGCACAGATACGCAGTATTTT. Amino acids: CASSPEVGISTSTDTQYF. The variable domain in full, completed from reference TRBV7-9 and TRBJ2-3, reads DTGVSQNPRHKITKRGQNVTFRCDPISEHNRLYWYRQTLGQGPEFLTYFQNEAQLEKSRLLSDRFSAERPKGSFSTLEIQRTEQGDSAMYLCASSPEVGISTSTDTQYFGPGTRLTVL.

The rearrangement uses TRBV19 and TRBJ2-2; D is undetermined. The CDR3 covers 14 residues. In germline, CDR1 is LNHDA, CDR2 SQIVND (reference sequence). V shed 10 bases and J shed 0 bases, with 12 bases lying between them. CDR3 nucleotides: TGTGCCACCCTCAGAGACCCGAACACCGGGGAGCTGTTTTTT. Protein sequence: CATLRDPNTGELFF.

The V call is TRBV18, the J call TRBJ2-7, with 10 bases aligning to TRBD2. The CDR3 spans 14 residues. With 6 bases clipped from V and 2 bases from J, the junction kept 4 bases outside the gene matches. CDR1 KGHSH and CDR2 LQKENI come from the germline V gene. As DNA, the CDR3 is TGTGCCAGCTCGCGAGCGGGGGGGCCCTACGAGCAGTACTTC. Protein: CASSRAGGPYEQYF.

The rearrangement joins TRBV6-5 to TRBJ1-2; weak D call: TRBD1 (5 bases). CDR3 length: 12 amino acids. V lost 6 bases and J 0 bases, leaving 5 bases between the germline ends. Germline CDR1 MNHEY, CDR2 SVGAGI. CDR3 region: CASSRANYGYTF. The DNA for the CDR3 is TGTGCCAGCAGCAGGGCTAACTATGGCTACACCTTC.

The V gene is TRBV6-6, the J gene TRBJ1-5, with 9 bases that match TRBD1. V shed 2 bases, J shed 7 bases, and the junction held 9 bases outside the gene matches. Germline lookup yields CDR1 MNHNY and CDR2 SVGAGI (reference sequence). The CDR3 has 16 residues. The chain's CDR3 is CASSYRTGTGQQPQHF. The CDR3 bases are TGTGCCAGCAGTTACCGAACCGGGACAGGGCAGCAGCCCCAGCATTTT.

The chain links TRBV7-2 to TRBJ2-5; the D gene could be TRBD1 or TRBD2 (5 bases each). The length of the CDR3 is 15 residues. Between the trimmed V and J ends, which lost 5 bases and 1 base, there was a span of 14 bases. Germline V gene data show CDR1 as SGHTA and CDR2 as FQGNSA. The CDR3 DNA reads TGTGCCAGCAGCCCCTGGGGGAGCCGCCAAGAGACCCAGTACTTC. It codes for CASSPWGSRQETQYF.

The V gene is TRBV18, the J gene TRBJ2-5, with D uncertain. Trimming took off 2 bases at V and 5 bases at J, with 9 bases between the two ends. The germline CDR1 and CDR2 sequences are KGHSH and LQKENI. The CDR3 consists of 13 residues. Here the CDR3 DNA reads TGTGCCAGCTCACCAAACCCCGGGGAGACCCAGTACTTC. This gives the protein CASSPNPGETQYF.

CDR3 bases: TGCGCCAGCAGCTTGGGGGGGGCAGATACGCAGTATTTT. Translating gives CASSLGGADTQYF. The chain combines TRBV5-1 with TRBJ2-3; a weak D match, TRBD2 (6 bases). Germline CDR1 reads SGHRS; CDR2 reads YFSETQ. CDR3 length equals 13 residues. V dropped 0 bases and J dropped 4 bases, with 6 bases sitting between them.

The genes are TRBV28 and TRBJ1-6, with 7 bases aligning to TRBD1. The junction had 5 bases not matched to a gene; V was cut back by 2 bases and J by 10 bases. Germline V lookup: CDR1 MDHEN, CDR2 SYDVKM. This CDR3 is 14 amino acids long. CDR3 in DNA: TGTGCCAGCAGTTTAACACAGGGGAAGTCACCCCTCCACTTT. It translates to CASSLTQGKSPLHF.

The CDR3 region is CASSYILGDEQFF. The CDR3 DNA reads TGCGCCAGCAGCTATATACTGGGGGATGAGCAGTTCTTC. This chain uses TRBV5-1 with TRBJ2-1; D is perhaps TRBD1 or TRBD2 (5 bases each). Trimming removed 3 bases at V and 8 bases at J, with 12 bases between. CDR3 length equals 13 residues. Germline V gene lookup returns CDR1 SGHRS and CDR2 YFSETQ.

This clone was recorded only once. The genes are TRBV18 and TRBJ2-5; 9 nucleotides match TRBD2. There are 17 residues in the CDR3. The J segment lost 4 bases and the V segment lost 2 bases, leaving 11 bases of the junction unmatched. CDR1 is KGHSH and CDR2 is LQKENI in the germline V gene. The CDR3 is CASSPSSGALLGETQYF. In DNA, the CDR3 is TGTGCCAGCTCACCATCTAGCGGGGCTTTACTAGGAGAGACCCAGTACTTC.

This clone has a handful of counts. This sequence joins TRBV20-1 and TRBJ1-1; D uncertain. The ends were cut back, 5 bases at V and 3 bases at J, with 7 bases in the middle. Germline CDR1 and CDR2: DFQATT and SNEGSKA (reference sequence). This CDR3 has 11 amino acids. The CDR3 sequence: CSAAPYTEAFF. The CDR3 DNA reads TGCAGTGCTGCACCTTACACTGAAGCTTTCTTT.